This T cell receptor beta chain was documented in a study of T cell clones after liver transplantation. Whole-study results and caveats: In most of the 8 subjects, circulating graft-donor-reactive CD4 TCRbeta sequences fell significantly after transplant.

Thawed unstimulated PBMCs were FACS-sorted by CD3, CD4 and CD8 into two populations. From germline, CDR1 is SGHNT and CDR2 YYREEE (reference sequence). V shed 3 bases and J shed 4 bases, with 5 bases lying between them. The CDR3 is 11 amino acids. The data were produced by immunoSEQ multiplex PCR, yet TCRdb's version contains in-frame clones alone and is incomplete. The sample holds more than 95,000 clones; 80% to 90% are singletons and the top ten take approximately 3%. Note on this clone: As yet, its antigen is unknown. The sample carries other DNA sequences with the same CDR3.

The TCR originated in a human patient who received a liver transplant. Some of the T cells may derive from the graft donor. This specimen consisted of CD4+ T cells from blood, obtained approximately 4 years after liver transplant. The rearrangement uses TRBV5-4 and TRBJ2-7; D not resolved. The CDR3 DNA is TGTGCCAGCAGCTCCCGATACGAGCAGTACTTC. Protein sequence: CASSSRYEQYF.